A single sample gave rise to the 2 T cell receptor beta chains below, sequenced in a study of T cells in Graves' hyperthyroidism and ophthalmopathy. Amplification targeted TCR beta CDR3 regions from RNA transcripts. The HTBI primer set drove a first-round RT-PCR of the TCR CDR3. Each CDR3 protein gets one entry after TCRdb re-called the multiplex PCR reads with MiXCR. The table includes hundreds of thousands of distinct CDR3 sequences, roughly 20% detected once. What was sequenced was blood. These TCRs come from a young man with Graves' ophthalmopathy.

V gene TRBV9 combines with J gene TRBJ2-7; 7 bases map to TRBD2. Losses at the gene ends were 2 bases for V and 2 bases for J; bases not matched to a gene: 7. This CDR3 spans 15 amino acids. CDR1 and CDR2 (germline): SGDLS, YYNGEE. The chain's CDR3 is CASSVAETSTYEQYF. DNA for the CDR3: TGTGCCAGCAGCGTTGCTGAGACTAGCACCTACGAGCAGTACTTC.

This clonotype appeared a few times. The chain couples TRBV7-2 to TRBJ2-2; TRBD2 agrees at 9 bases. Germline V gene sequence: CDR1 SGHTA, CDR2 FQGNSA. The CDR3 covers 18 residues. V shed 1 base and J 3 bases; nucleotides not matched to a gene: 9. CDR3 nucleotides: TGTGCCAGCAGCTTAGGAGTAGCGGGAGCGCCCGACACCGGGGAGCTGTTTTTT. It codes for CASSLGVAGAPDTGELFF.